The clone carrying this T cell receptor (beta chain) has just a few counts. Its antigen remains unidentified. The CDR3 is 14 amino acids. V lost 5 bases, J lost 3 bases, and 13 bases lay in between. The record originates from a study of post-analysis software for immune sequencing data. General study results and limits: Compared with controls, patients had more of about 5 TRBV segments, including TRBV5-6, TRBV5-1 and TRBV20-1.

Unique molecular identifiers were built into the TCR beta cDNA libraries. TCRdb used MiXCR to reprocess the PCR reads, holding one entry per CDR3 protein. The sample contains a few hundred thousand distinct CDR3 sequences, around a third of which appear only once. Input material: blood. This receptor was taken from a girl aged 10 to 17 with multiple sclerosis. The rearrangement links TRBV12-3 or TRBV12-4 to TRBJ1-1; D unresolved. CDR3 in amino acids: CASSPLRGYTEAFF. The CDR3 nucleotides read TGTGCCAGCAGTCCACTCCGAGGATACACTGAAGCTTTCTTT.